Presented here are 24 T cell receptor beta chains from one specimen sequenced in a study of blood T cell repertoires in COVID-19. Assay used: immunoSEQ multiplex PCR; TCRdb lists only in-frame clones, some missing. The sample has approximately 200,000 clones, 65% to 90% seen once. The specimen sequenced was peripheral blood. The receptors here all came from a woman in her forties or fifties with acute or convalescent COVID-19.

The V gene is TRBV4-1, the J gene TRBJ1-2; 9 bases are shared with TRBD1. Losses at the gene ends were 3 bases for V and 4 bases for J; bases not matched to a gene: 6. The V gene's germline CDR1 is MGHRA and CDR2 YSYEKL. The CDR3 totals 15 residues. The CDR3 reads CASSQTQGAIYGYTF. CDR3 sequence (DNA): TGCGCCAGCAGCCAGACACAGGGGGCAATCTATGGCTACACCTTC.

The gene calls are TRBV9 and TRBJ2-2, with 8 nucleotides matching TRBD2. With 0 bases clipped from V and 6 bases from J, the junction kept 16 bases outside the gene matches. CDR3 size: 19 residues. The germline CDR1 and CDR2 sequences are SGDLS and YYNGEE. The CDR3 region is CASSVEIGGWTSQAGELFF. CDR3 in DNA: TGTGCCAGCAGCGTAGAGATCGGGGGGTGGACTAGCCAAGCCGGGGAGCTGTTTTTT.

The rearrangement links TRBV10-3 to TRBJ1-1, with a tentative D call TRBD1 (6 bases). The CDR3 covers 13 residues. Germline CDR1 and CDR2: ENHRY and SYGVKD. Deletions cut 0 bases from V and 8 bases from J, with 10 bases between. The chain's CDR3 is CAISESSGQEAFF. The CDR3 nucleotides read TGTGCCATCAGTGAGTCGAGCGGACAGGAAGCTTTCTTT.

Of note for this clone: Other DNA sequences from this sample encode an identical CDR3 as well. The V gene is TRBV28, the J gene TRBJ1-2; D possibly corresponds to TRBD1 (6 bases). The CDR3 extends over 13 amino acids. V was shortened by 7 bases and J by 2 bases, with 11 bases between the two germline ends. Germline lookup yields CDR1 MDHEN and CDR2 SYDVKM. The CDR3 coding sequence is TGTGCCAGCACCCCGGGGGGCAACTATGGCTACACCTTC. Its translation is CASTPGGNYGYTF.

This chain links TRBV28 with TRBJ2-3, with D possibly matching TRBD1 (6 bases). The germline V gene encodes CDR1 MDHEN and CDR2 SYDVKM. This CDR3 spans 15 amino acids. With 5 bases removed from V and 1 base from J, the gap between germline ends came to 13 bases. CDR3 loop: CASSPGQPGTDTQYF. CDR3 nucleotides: TGTGCCAGCAGTCCCGGACAGCCAGGCACAGATACGCAGTATTTT.

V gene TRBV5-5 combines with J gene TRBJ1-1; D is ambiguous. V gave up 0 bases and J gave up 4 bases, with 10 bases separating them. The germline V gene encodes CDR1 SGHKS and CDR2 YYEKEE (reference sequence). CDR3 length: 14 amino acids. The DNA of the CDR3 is TGTGCCAGCAGCTTGGGGGCTCCCACCACTGAAGCTTTCTTT. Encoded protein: CASSLGAPTTEAFF.

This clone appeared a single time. The CDR3 sequence: CASSSPRGNEQFF. CDR3 DNA: TGTGCCAGCAGCTCCCCCAGGGGCAATGAGCAGTTCTTC. This sequence joins TRBV5-6 and TRBJ2-1; D may be TRBD1 (6 bases). Trimming pared 3 bases from V and 6 bases from J, leaving 10 bases between. The germline V gene has CDR1 SGHDT and CDR2 YYEEEE. The CDR3 is 13 residues long.

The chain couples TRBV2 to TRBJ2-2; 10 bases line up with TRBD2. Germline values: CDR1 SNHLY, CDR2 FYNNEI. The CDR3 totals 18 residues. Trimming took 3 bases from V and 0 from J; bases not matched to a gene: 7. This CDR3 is CASSDALGLAANTGELFF. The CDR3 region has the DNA TGTGCCAGCAGTGATGCCCTAGGACTAGCGGCGAACACCGGGGAGCTGTTTTTT.

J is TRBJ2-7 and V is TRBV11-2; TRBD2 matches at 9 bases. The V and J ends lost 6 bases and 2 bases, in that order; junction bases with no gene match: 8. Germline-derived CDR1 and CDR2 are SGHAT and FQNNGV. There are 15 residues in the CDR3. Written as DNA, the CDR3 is TGTGCCAGCAGATATATAGCGGGGGCTCCCTACGAGCAGTACTTC. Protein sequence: CASRYIAGAPYEQYF.

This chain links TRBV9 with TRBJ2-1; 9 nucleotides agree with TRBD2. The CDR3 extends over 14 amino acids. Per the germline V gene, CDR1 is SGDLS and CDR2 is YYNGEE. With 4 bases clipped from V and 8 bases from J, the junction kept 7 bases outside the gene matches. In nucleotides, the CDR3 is TGTGCCAGCAGCCCTAGCGGGATGCGCTATGAGCAGTTCTTC. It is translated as CASSPSGMRYEQFF.

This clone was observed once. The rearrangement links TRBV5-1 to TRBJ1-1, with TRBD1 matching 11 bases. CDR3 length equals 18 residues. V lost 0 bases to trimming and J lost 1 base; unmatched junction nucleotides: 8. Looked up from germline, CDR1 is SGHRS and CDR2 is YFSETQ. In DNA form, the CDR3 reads TGCGCCAGCAGCTTGGCCGTAGGACAGGGGGCGAGGAACACTGAAGCTTTCTTT. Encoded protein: CASSLAVGQGARNTEAFF.

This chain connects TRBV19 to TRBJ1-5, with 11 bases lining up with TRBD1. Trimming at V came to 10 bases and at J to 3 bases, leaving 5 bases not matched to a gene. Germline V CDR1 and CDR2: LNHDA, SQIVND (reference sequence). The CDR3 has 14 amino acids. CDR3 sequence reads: CATGTGGDNQPQHF. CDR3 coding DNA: TGTGCCACCGGGACAGGGGGGGACAATCAGCCCCAGCATTTT.

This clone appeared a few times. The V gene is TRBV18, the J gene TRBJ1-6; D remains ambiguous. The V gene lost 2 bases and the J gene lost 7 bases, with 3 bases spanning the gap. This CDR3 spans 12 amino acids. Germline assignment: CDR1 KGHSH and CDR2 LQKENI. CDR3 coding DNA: TGTGCCAGCTCACCAGCGAATTCACCCCTCCACTTT. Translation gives CASSPANSPLHF.

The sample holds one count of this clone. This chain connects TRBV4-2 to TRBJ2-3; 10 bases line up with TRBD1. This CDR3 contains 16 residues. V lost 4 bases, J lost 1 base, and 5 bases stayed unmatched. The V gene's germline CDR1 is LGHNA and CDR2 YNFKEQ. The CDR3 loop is CASSPRQGAGTDTQYF. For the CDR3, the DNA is TGTGCCAGCAGCCCGAGACAGGGGGCGGGCACAGATACGCAGTATTTT.

The CDR3: CASSASGLAVYNEQFF. The DNA of the CDR3 is TGCGCCAGCAGTGCAAGTGGACTAGCGGTCTACAATGAGCAGTTCTTC. The V gene is TRBV10-2, the J gene TRBJ2-1; TRBD2 matches at 10 bases. This CDR3 spans 16 amino acids. From germline, CDR1 is WSHSY and CDR2 SAAADI. Trimming at V came to 4 bases and at J to 3 bases, leaving 6 bases not matched to a gene.

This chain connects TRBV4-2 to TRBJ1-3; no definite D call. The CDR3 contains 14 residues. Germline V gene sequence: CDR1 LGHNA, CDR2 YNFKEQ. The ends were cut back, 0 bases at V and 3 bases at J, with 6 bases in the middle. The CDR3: CASSQESRGNTIYF. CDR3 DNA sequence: TGTGCCAGCAGCCAAGAGAGTCGTGGAAACACCATATATTTT.

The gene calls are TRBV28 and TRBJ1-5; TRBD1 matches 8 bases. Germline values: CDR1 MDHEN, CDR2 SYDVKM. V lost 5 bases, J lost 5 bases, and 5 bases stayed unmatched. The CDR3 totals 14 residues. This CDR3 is CASSQGAGDQPQHF. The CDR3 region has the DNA TGTGCCAGCAGTCAGGGGGCGGGGGATCAGCCCCAGCATTTT.

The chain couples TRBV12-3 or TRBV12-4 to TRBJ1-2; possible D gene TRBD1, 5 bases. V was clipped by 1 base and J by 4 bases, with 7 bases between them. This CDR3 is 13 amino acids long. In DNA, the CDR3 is TGTGCCAGCAGTTTAGGACAGCTCTATGGCTACACCTTC. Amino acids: CASSLGQLYGYTF.

The CDR3 sequence: CAGTGVGNTIYF. As DNA, the CDR3 is TGTGCCGGCACAGGGGTCGGAAACACCATATATTTT. The rearrangement joins TRBV28 to TRBJ1-3; 7 bases line up with TRBD1. The CDR3 consists of 12 residues. J lost 4 bases, V lost 11 bases, and 5 bases had no gene match. Germline V gene sequence: CDR1 MDHEN, CDR2 SYDVKM.

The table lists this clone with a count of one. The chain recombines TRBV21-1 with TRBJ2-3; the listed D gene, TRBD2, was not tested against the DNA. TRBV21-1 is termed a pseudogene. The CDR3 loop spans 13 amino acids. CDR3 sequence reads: CATLDRVTDTQYF. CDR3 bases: TGTGCCACCTTGGATCGGGTCACCGATACGCAGTATTTT.

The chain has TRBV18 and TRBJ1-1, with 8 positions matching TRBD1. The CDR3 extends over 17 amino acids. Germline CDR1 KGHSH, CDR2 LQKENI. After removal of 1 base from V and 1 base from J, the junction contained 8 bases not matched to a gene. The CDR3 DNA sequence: TGTGCCAGCTCACCACTTAAACAGGGGGGATGGAACACTGAAGCTTTCTTT. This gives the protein CASSPLKQGGWNTEAFF.

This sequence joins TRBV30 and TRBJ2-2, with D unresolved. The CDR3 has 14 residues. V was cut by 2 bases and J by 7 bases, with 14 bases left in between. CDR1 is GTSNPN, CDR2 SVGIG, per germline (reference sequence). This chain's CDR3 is CAWSLRIPYGELFF. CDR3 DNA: TGTGCCTGGAGTTTGAGGATCCCCTACGGGGAGCTGTTTTTT.

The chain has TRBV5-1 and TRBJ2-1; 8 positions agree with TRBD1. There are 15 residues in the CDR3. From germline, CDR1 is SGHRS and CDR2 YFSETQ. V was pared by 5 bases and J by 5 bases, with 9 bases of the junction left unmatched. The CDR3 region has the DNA TGCGCCAGCAGACCCGGACAGGGCGGGAACAATGAGCAGTTCTTC. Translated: CASRPGQGGNNEQFF.

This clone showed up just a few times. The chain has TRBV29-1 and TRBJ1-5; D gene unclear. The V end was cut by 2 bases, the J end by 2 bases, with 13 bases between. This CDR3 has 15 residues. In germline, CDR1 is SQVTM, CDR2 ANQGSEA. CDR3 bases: TGCAGCGTTGAAACGGGGAGTGGTGGCAATCAGCCCCAGCATTTT. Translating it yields CSVETGSGGNQPQHF.